These 18 T cell receptor beta chains originate from one sample sequenced in a study of human T cells and chemical hapten exposure. Using its own MiXCR run on the RACE reads, TCRdb lists one record per CDR3 protein. This sample has some 50,000 distinct CDR3 sequences, with about a tenth found just once. Sample time point: patch test 1, 2 weeks after DPC sensitization. As for treatment: therapeutic diphenylcyclopropenone sensitization with weekly scalp DPC. The input for sequencing was whole blood, taken in connection with sensitization to the hapten diphenylcyclopropenone (DPC). These receptors were obtained from a woman aged 40 to 50 with alopecia areata. Some clones in this sample may be carry-over from other donors' samples.

This clonotype appeared many times. The rearrangement links TRBV4-2 to TRBJ2-1, with 14 bases aligning to TRBD2. CDR3 length equals 16 residues. After removal of 3 bases from V and 6 bases from J, the junction contained 4 bases not matched to a gene. Germline V gene lookup returns CDR1 LGHNA and CDR2 YNFKEQ. Written as DNA, the CDR3 is TGTGCCAGCAGCCACCGACTAGCGGGGGGGCGCAATGAGCAGTTCTTC. Amino acids: CASSHRLAGGRNEQFF.

At least ten counts were recorded for this clonotype. The chain couples TRBV6-4 to TRBJ2-1; D is perhaps TRBD2 (6 bases). The V gene's germline CDR1 is MRHNA and CDR2 SNTAGT. V was cut by 5 bases and J by 5 bases, with 10 bases left in between. CDR3 size: 13 residues. The CDR3 DNA reads TGTGCCAGCAGTCCTACTAGCAACAATGAGCAGTTCTTC. Translation: CASSPTSNNEQFF.

The table lists this clonotype with many counts. This sequence joins TRBV6-2 or TRBV6-3 and TRBJ2-3; D is possibly TRBD1 (5 bases). Trimming removed 6 bases from V and 6 bases from J, with 19 bases in between. The CDR3 totals 15 residues. Germline CDR1 is MNHEY and CDR2 is SVGEGT. DNA for the CDR3: TGTGCCAGCAGCTATGGATACCTACAGGAGGATACGCAGTATTTT. As protein: CASSYGYLQEDTQYF.

There are many counts of this clonotype. The rearrangement links TRBV5-1 to TRBJ2-3; D may be TRBD2 (7 bases). The CDR3 is made up of 16 amino acids. The germline V and J ends were trimmed by 4 bases and 4 bases, with 19 bases remaining between them. Germline CDR1 and CDR2: SGHRS and YFSETQ. The CDR3 DNA reads TGCGCCAGCAGCCGAGACGGGGGGCTGTCGGCAGATACGCAGTATTTT. Translation: CASSRDGGLSADTQYF.

CDR3 in DNA: TGTGCCAGCAGTTCGGCGGGGACTACTAATGAAAAACTGTTTTTT. Protein sequence: CASSSAGTTNEKLFF. The chain joins TRBV28 to TRBJ1-4; maybe TRBD1 (5 bases). The CDR3 extends over 15 amino acids. Germline CDR1 and CDR2: MDHEN and SYDVKM. Trimming left V 4 bases short and J 2 bases short, with 11 bases between. Looking up the rest from reference TRBV28 and TRBJ1-4 gives the full variable domain: DVKVTQSSRYLVKRTGEKVFLECVQDMDHENMFWYRQDPGLGLRLIYFSYDVKMKEKGDIPEGYSVSREKKERFSLILESASTNQTSMYLCASSSAGTTNEKLFFGSGTQLSVL.

The J gene is TRBJ2-5, the V gene TRBV28, with D possibly being TRBD2 (6 bases). V was pared by 2 bases and J by 7 bases, with 17 bases between. Germline V gene data show CDR1 as MDHEN and CDR2 as SYDVKM. The CDR3 covers 15 residues. CDR3 residues: CASSLARGGVVTQYF. Written as DNA, the CDR3 is TGTGCCAGCAGTTTAGCCCGGGGCGGGGTTGTGACCCAGTACTTC. The full variable domain, with the rest looked up from reference TRBV28 and TRBJ2-5, is DVKVTQSSRYLVKRTGEKVFLECVQDMDHENMFWYRQDPGLGLRLIYFSYDVKMKEKGDIPEGYSVSREKKERFSLILESASTNQTSMYLCASSLARGGVVTQYFGPGTRLLVL.

This clonotype has a handful of counts. This rearrangement joins TRBV11-2 to TRBJ2-2; D not resolved. V gave up 4 bases and J gave up 1 base, with 4 bases separating them. CDR1 SGHAT and CDR2 FQNNGV come from the germline V gene. This CDR3 region has 13 residues. The CDR3 region has the DNA TGTGCCAGCAGCTCGATGAACACCGGGGAGCTGTTTTTT. This encodes CASSSMNTGELFF.

This clonotype was detected ten times or more. The rearrangement uses TRBV20-1 and TRBJ2-7, with a possible D match to TRBD1 (6 bases). The CDR3 is 14 residues long. From germline, CDR1 is DFQATT and CDR2 SNEGSKA (reference sequence). Trimming cost V 0 bases and J 2 bases, with 11 bases left between them. CDR3 in amino acids: CSARDQGRTYEQYF. CDR3 sequence (DNA): TGCAGTGCTAGAGACCAGGGGCGGACCTACGAGCAGTACTTC.

The table lists this clonotype with a count of one. The chain is built from TRBV20-1 and TRBJ1-5; no clear D gene. CDR3 length equals 15 residues. Germline V gene lookup returns CDR1 DFQATT and CDR2 SNEGSKA (reference sequence). Trimming removed 3 bases from V and 0 bases from J, with 12 bases in between. The CDR3 sequence: CSASWFADSNQPQHF. DNA for the CDR3: TGCAGTGCTAGTTGGTTTGCTGATAGCAATCAGCCCCAGCATTTT.

There are many counts of this clonotype. The J gene is TRBJ1-5, the V gene TRBV20-1, with TRBD1 matching 7 bases. V was pared by 1 base and J by 0 bases, with 6 bases of the junction left unmatched. Germline V lookup: CDR1 DFQATT, CDR2 SNEGSKA (reference sequence). This CDR3 has 16 residues. The DNA for the CDR3 is TGCAGTGCTAGAGTGGCAGGGGGTTATAGCAATCAGCCCCAGCATTTT. Protein product: CSARVAGGYSNQPQHF.

In regard to this clonotype: This may stem from a read error, because a much larger clone lies one nucleotide away. V is TRBV28 and J is TRBJ1-1; unclear D gene. The germline gives CDR1 MDHEN, CDR2 SYDVKM. This CDR3 is 13 amino acids long. Trimming pared 8 bases from V and 9 bases from J, leaving 19 bases between. CDR3 in DNA: TGTGCCAGCGGCTCCCTGGTCCCACCCCAAGCTTTCTTT. Its protein is CASGSLVPPQAFF.

This clonotype qualifies as large. This chain links TRBV23-1 with TRBJ1-1; possible D gene TRBD1, 6 bases. TRBV23-1 is noted as an ORF with a role that remains uncertain. The CDR3 contains 16 residues. V was pared by 2 bases and J by 5 bases, with 18 bases between. CDR3 DNA sequence: TGCGCCAGCAGTCAAGACCCCCCGGCAGGGGAAACTGAAGCTTTCTTT. It codes for CASSQDPPAGETEAFF.

The chain joins TRBV7-2 to TRBJ1-4; no firm D call. The CDR3 totals 13 residues. Deletions cut 8 bases from V and 8 bases from J, with 15 bases between. Looked up from germline, CDR1 is SGHTA and CDR2 is FQGNSA. In nucleotides, the CDR3 is TGTGCCAGCGGAGAGGGATCGGGCGAAAAACTGTTTTTT. Translating it yields CASGEGSGEKLFF.

This clonotype occurred many times. The chain employs TRBV6-6 and TRBJ1-5; D unresolved. The CDR3 loop spans 14 amino acids. Trimming took 4 bases from V and 0 from J, leaving 7 bases between them. Germline V lookup: CDR1 MNHNY, CDR2 SVGAGI (reference sequence). In DNA, the CDR3 is TGTGCCAGCAGTTCCCTCAATAGCAATCAGCCCCAGCATTTT. Its translation is CASSSLNSNQPQHF.

V gene TRBV7-3 combines with J gene TRBJ1-1, with 9 bases that match TRBD1. The germline V gene has CDR1 SGHTA and CDR2 FQGTGA. The ends lost 4 bases at V and 6 bases at J; junction bases unmatched: 6. This CDR3 region has 14 residues. In nucleotides, the CDR3 is TGTGCCAGCAGCTCACAGGGGGCTGGGTCTGAAGCTTTCTTT. Its translation is CASSSQGAGSEAFF.

This clonotype was counted many times. The V gene is TRBV5-1, the J gene TRBJ2-1; 9 positions match TRBD2. This CDR3 region has 17 residues. The germline V gene encodes CDR1 SGHRS and CDR2 YFSETQ. With 3 bases clipped from V and 6 bases from J, the junction kept 13 bases outside the gene matches. The CDR3 DNA reads TGCGCCAGCAGCTCGGATCCGACTAGCGGTGCCCGCAATGAGCAGTTCTTC. Translating it yields CASSSDPTSGARNEQFF.

V usage is TRBV2 and J usage is TRBJ2-1, with D perhaps matching TRBD2 (6 bases). Looked up from germline, CDR1 is SNHLY and CDR2 is FYNNEI. The V gene lost 5 bases and the J gene lost 0 bases, with 11 bases spanning the gap. The CDR3 spans 15 residues. CDR3 bases: TGTGCCAGCAGTCAGGCGGGGAGCTCCTACAATGAGCAGTTCTTC. Protein product: CASSQAGSSYNEQFF.

This clonotype has a count of ten or more. The chain uses TRBV7-9 and TRBJ2-5, with 9 bases matching TRBD1. The CDR3 spans 16 residues. J lost 3 bases, V lost 5 bases, and 10 bases had no gene match. In germline, CDR1 is SEHNR, CDR2 FQNEAQ (reference sequence). The CDR3 DNA sequence: TGTGCCAGCAGCCCCGCCGGGACAGGGCGGGAAGAGACCCAGTACTTC. Translation gives CASSPAGTGREETQYF.